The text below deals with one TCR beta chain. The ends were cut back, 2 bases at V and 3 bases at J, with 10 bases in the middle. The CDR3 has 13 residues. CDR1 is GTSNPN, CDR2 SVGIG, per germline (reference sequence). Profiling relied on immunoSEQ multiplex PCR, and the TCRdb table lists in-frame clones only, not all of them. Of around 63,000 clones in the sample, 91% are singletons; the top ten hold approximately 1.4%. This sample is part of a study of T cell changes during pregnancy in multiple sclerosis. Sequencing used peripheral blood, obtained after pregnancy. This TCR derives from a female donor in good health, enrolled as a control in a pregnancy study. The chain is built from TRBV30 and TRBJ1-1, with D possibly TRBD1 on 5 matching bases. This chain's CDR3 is CAWSQGGDTEAFF. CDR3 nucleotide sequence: TGTGCCTGGAGTCAGGGTGGGGACACTGAAGCTTTCTTT.